Below, one T cell receptor beta chain is given with its context. The source of the sample is a study of blood T cell repertoires in COVID-19. About the study: PBMCs, B-cell-depleted T cells, or T cells provided the cDNA or gDNA that made up the material.

The protocol was immunoSEQ multiplex PCR, while the TCRdb copy is restricted to in-frame clones and leaves out a portion. The sample shows approximately 260,000 clones, 88% of them seen only once. CDR1 GTSNPN and CDR2 SVGIG come from the germline V gene (reference sequence). V dropped 4 bases and J dropped 3 bases, with 19 bases sitting between them. CDR3 size: 17 residues. The receptor was isolated from a woman between 65 and 79 years old with COVID-19, enrolled during active disease. The sample consisted of peripheral blood. The rearrangement links TRBV30 to TRBJ1-6; D may be TRBD1 (5 bases). DNA of the CDR3: TGTGCCTGGAATCGGGGGATAGAAGCCCTCTATAATTCACCCCTCCACTTT. Translated, it gives CAWNRGIEALYNSPLHF.